Listed below are T cell receptor beta chains from one sample, sequenced in a study of cytomegalovirus exposure and HLA in healthy donors. Some clones are missing from TCRdb's copy, which holds only in-frame ones; the method was immunoSEQ multiplex PCR. The sample holds 95,000 to 100,000 clones, about 74% seen once. The specimen sequenced was PBMCs. The receptors originated from a man between 60 and 70 years old in good health and CMV-seropositive. Each CDR3 is given with its conserved first and last residue. The D gene is left open where the match is weak. A row's size may be missing; if present it is once, few, many or a size class.

clone_size	j_call	v_call	d_call	cdr3_nt	cdr3_aa
NA	TRBJ2-5	TRBV18	NA	TGTGCCAGCTCACGGGCGGGTTTACAAGAGACCCAGTACTTC	CASSRAGLQETQYF
NA	TRBJ1-2	TRBV10-3	TRBD1	TGTGCCATCAGTGAGGAAGACAGGGGGCGCCTTGGCTACACCTTC	CAISEEDRGRLGYTF
NA	TRBJ1-6	TRBV27	TRBD1	TGTGCCAGTTCTCAGGGGGCTCAGAATTCACCCCTCCACTTT	CASSQGAQNSPLHF
NA	TRBJ2-7	TRBV5-1	NA	TGCGCCAGCAGCTTGGGGGCAGGGTCCTACGAGCAGTACTTC	CASSLGAGSYEQYF
NA	TRBJ2-1	TRBV18	TRBD2	TGTGCCAGCTCATCTACTAGCGGGGGGGCCCCGGAGCAGTTCTTC	CASSSTSGGAPEQFF
NA	TRBJ2-5	TRBV5-1	TRBD1	TGCGCCAGCAGCGCCACAGGGGGTCGAGAGACCCAGTACTTC	CASSATGGRETQYF
NA	TRBJ1-6	TRBV11-2	TRBD1	TGTGCCAGCAGCTCTAAGCCAGGGGGTGATTCACCCCTCCACTTT	CASSSKPGGDSPLHF
NA	TRBJ1-3	TRBV10-1	NA	TGCGCCAGCGGGAGCTCTGGAAACACCATATATTTT	CASGSSGNTIYF
NA	TRBJ2-5	TRBV10-3	TRBD1	TGTGCCATCAGTATGGGACAGGGTGAAGAGACCCAGTACTTC	CAISMGQGEETQYF
NA	TRBJ1-1	TRBV6-5	NA	TGTGCCAGCAGTTACTCGGTCTGGCAGGGAAACACTGAAGCTTTCTTT	CASSYSVWQGNTEAFF
NA	TRBJ1-1	TRBV2	NA	TGTGCCAGCAGTAGTCAGGGATTTAACACTGAAGCTTTCTTT	CASSSQGFNTEAFF
NA	TRBJ2-7	TRBV30	NA	TGTGCCTGGACCCGACAGGTTTCTTCCTACGAGCAGTACTTC	CAWTRQVSSYEQYF
few	TRBJ2-2	TRBV19	TRBD1	TGTGCCAGTAGTATAACAGGGGCCGGGGAGCTGTTTTTT	CASSITGAGELFF
NA	TRBJ2-1	TRBV5-4	NA	TGTGCCAGCAGCGGGGTGGGGAGCTCCTACAATGAGCAGTTCTTC	CASSGVGSSYNEQFF
few	TRBJ1-6	TRBV5-1	NA	TGCGCCAGCCGTGGCGGGTCGGGAGACGTAGGTAATTCACCCCTCCACTTT	CASRGGSGDVGNSPLHF
NA	TRBJ1-2	TRBV2	NA	TGTGCCAGCAGTGAGGCAGGGTCGTATGGCTACACCTTC	CASSEAGSYGYTF
once	TRBJ1-1	TRBV7-9	NA	TGTGCCAGCAGCTTAATATGGGGCAGACAAAACACTGAAGCTTTCTTT	CASSLIWGRQNTEAFF
NA	TRBJ2-1	TRBV5-1	TRBD1	TGCGCCAGCAGCTCCGGACAGGGATACAATGAGCAGTTCTTC	CASSSGQGYNEQFF
NA	TRBJ2-2	TRBV7-9	NA	TGTGCCAGCAGCTTAACGAGGGCAATCGGGGGCACCGGGGAGCTGTTTTTT	CASSLTRAIGGTGELFF
NA	TRBJ2-1	TRBV27	TRBD1	TGTGCCAGCAGGGCGGCTACAGGGGTCACCTACAATGAGCAGTTCTTC	CASRAATGVTYNEQFF
NA	TRBJ2-7	TRBV6-5	TRBD1	TGTGCCAGCAGTACAGGGGTCGGGTACGAGCAGTACTTC	CASSTGVGYEQYF
NA	TRBJ2-7	TRBV18	NA	TGTGCCAGCTCACCAGTCGGGTGGTACGAGCAGTACTTC	CASSPVGWYEQYF
NA	TRBJ1-1	TRBV15	TRBD1	TGTGCCACCAGCAGAAGACAGGGGTTTTTCGCTTTCTTT	CATSRRQGFFAFF
NA	TRBJ1-6	TRBV27	TRBD1	TGTGCCAGCAGTTTGCGACAGGGTTCGAGCTCCTATAATTCACCCCTCCACTTT	CASSLRQGSSSYNSPLHF
NA	TRBJ2-7	TRBV21-1	NA	TGTGCCACAGCGGCTGGACTAGCGGGGATCTCTTCCTACGAGCAGTACTTC	CATAAGLAGISSYEQYF
NA	TRBJ2-3	TRBV5-1	TRBD2	TGCGCCAGCAGCTTGGTAGGTAGCGGGGGCACAGATACGCAGTATTTT	CASSLVGSGGTDTQYF
NA	TRBJ1-1	TRBV6-5	TRBD1	TGTGCCAGCAGTTACGGACAGGGGTACACTGAAGCTTTCTTT	CASSYGQGYTEAFF
NA	TRBJ2-2	TRBV7-9	NA	TGTGCCAGCAGCTTAGGATCAGGGGTAGGGAACACCGGGGAGCTGTTTTTT	CASSLGSGVGNTGELFF
NA	TRBJ1-5	TRBV6-1	TRBD1	TGTGCCAGCAGCCAATCAGGGGGGAACAATCAGCCCCAGCATTTT	CASSQSGGNNQPQHF
NA	TRBJ1-1	TRBV10-3	NA	TGTGCCATCAGTAGGGACTTATCCAACACTGAAGCTTTCTTT	CAISRDLSNTEAFF
NA	TRBJ1-5	TRBV21-1	NA	TGTCCCGAGTCTAGGAGCAATCAGCCCCAGCATTTT	CPESRSNQPQHF
NA	TRBJ1-6	TRBV28	NA	TGTGCCAGCAGAGGAGGTGGAAGTAATTCACCCCTCCACTTT	CASRGGGSNSPLHF
few	TRBJ2-7	TRBV7-6	TRBD1	TGTGCCAGCAGCTTGGGGACAGGGCCGTACGAGCAGTACTTC	CASSLGTGPYEQYF
NA	TRBJ2-1	TRBV19	TRBD2	TGTGCCAGTAGTATAGCGGATAGCGGGGGTACTGAGCAGTTCTTC	CASSIADSGGTEQFF
NA	TRBJ1-6	TRBV5-1	NA	TGCGCCAGCAGCTTGGGGCAGGGAAATTCACCCCTCCACTTT	CASSLGQGNSPLHF
NA	TRBJ2-7	TRBV5-6	TRBD1	TGTGCCAGCAGCTTGGCGACAGGGACCTACGAGCAGTACTTC	CASSLATGTYEQYF
NA	TRBJ1-2	TRBV10-2	TRBD1	TGCGCCAGCAGTGGGACAGGGCTCCACAACTATGGCTACACCTTC	CASSGTGLHNYGYTF
NA	TRBJ2-1	TRBV5-1	TRBD2	TGCGCCAGCAGCGCTAGCGGGGGGGCCCCGAGCTCCTACAATGAGCAGTTCTTC	CASSASGGAPSSYNEQFF
NA	TRBJ1-6	TRBV7-9	TRBD1	TGTGCCAGCAGCGCACAGGGGAAGGGTTCACCCCTCCACTTT	CASSAQGKGSPLHF
few	TRBJ2-7	TRBV5-6	TRBD1	TGTGCCAGCAGCTTGAGGGGGACAGGGACTTCGTTCTACGAGCAGTACTTC	CASSLRGTGTSFYEQYF